The 4 T cell receptor beta chains below were found in one sample sequenced in a study of identical twins. TCRdb itself ran the 5' RACE reads through MiXCR, one entry per CDR3 protein. The sample contains 690,000 or so distinct CDR3 sequences, over 8.5% of which appear only once. This same sample was also taken into another study, of yellow fever vaccine responses in identical twins.

Sequenced sample: PBMCs. These receptor sequences come from a woman under 30 in good health.

V usage is TRBV12-3 or TRBV12-4 and J usage is TRBJ2-7; TRBD1 matches at 7 bases. V was clipped by 6 bases and J by 1 base; unmatched bases: 9. The CDR3 is 15 residues long. The CDR3 DNA follows: TGTGCCAGCAGAGATATATGGACAGGTTCCTACGAGCAGTACTTC. It yields the protein CASRDIWTGSYEQYF.

This clonotype has a handful of counts. DNA of the CDR3: TGCGCCAGCAGCCAAGGCGGCAGGGGGCCCTACGAGCAGTACTTC. Amino acids: CASSQGGRGPYEQYF. The rearrangement links TRBV4-3 to TRBJ2-7; 8 bases agree with TRBD1. V was pared by 1 base and J by 2 bases, with 4 bases of the junction left unmatched. Per the germline V gene, CDR1 is LGHNA and CDR2 is YSLEER. The CDR3 loop spans 15 amino acids.

V usage is TRBV5-8 and J usage is TRBJ2-7, with TRBD1 identical over 7 bases. Germline lookup yields CDR1 SGHTS and CDR2 YDEGEE. The V segment lost 4 bases and the J segment 3 bases; nucleotides outside the gene matches: 7. The CDR3 consists of 14 residues. This CDR3 reads CASSIGRGNYEQYF. As DNA, the CDR3 is TGTGCCAGCAGCATCGGCAGGGGGAACTACGAGCAGTACTTC. Looking up the rest from reference TRBV5-8 and TRBJ2-7 gives the full variable domain: EAGVTQSPTHLIKTRGQQATLRCSPISGHTSVYWYQQALGLGLQFLLWYDEGEERNRGNFPPRFSGRQFPNYSSELNVNALELEDSALYLCASSIGRGNYEQYFGPGTRLTVT.

This sequence joins TRBV5-1 and TRBJ2-7; TRBD2 matches at 8 bases. V dropped 4 bases and J dropped 4; count of bases not matched to a gene: 10. The germline V gene has CDR1 SGHRS and CDR2 YFSETQ. The CDR3 sequence is 15 residues long. The CDR3 protein is CASSLTSGSGYEQYF. CDR3 DNA: TGCGCCAGCAGCCTAACTAGCGGCTCGGGATACGAGCAGTACTTC.